Each of the 9 T cell receptor beta chains below was sequenced from the same sample in a study of T cells in Graves' hyperthyroidism and ophthalmopathy. TCR beta CDR3 sequences were amplified from RNA transcripts. During a first-round RT-PCR of the TCR CDR3, the HTBI primer set was used. TCRdb itself ran the multiplex PCR reads through MiXCR, one entry per CDR3 protein. The table records about 600,000 distinct CDR3 sequences, roughly 16% of them present only once. The specimen sequenced was blood. The receptors derive from a woman between 35 and 50 years old with Graves' ophthalmopathy.

The sample holds a few counts of this clonotype. A read error may be the cause here, since a much bigger clone is one base away. The chain recombines TRBV2 with TRBJ2-3; 9 bases fit TRBD2. This CDR3 comprises 17 residues. Germline loops: CDR1 SNHLY, CDR2 FYNNEI. The CDR3 DNA sequence: TGTGCCAGCAAACGGAGGATACTAGCGGGTAGCACAGGTACGCAGTATTTT. It codes for CASKRRILAGSTGTQYF.

This clonotype has at least ten counts. J is TRBJ1-5 and V is TRBV27; TRBD1 is a possible D gene (5 bases). Germline V gives CDR1 MNHEY, CDR2 SMNVEV (reference sequence). The CDR3 has 14 residues. Trimming cost V 6 bases and J 4 bases, with 13 bases left between them. The CDR3 spells CASRSRQGNQPQHF. The CDR3 DNA sequence: TGTGCCAGCAGGAGCCGGCAGGGAAATCAGCCCCAGCATTTT.

This clonotype has only a few counts. V is TRBV20-1 and J is TRBJ2-1; D may be TRBD2 (6 bases). The V and J ends lost 1 base and 0 bases respectively, with 10 bases between them. Germline assignment: CDR1 DFQATT and CDR2 SNEGSKA (reference sequence). The CDR3 covers 15 residues. DNA of the CDR3: TGCAGTGCTAGAGGGGCGGGGTACTCCTACAATGAGCAGTTCTTC. Protein: CSARGAGYSYNEQFF.

This sequence joins TRBV9 and TRBJ1-2; 8 bases agree with TRBD1. The CDR3 extends over 16 amino acids. The J segment lost 0 bases and the V segment lost 4 bases, leaving 8 bases of the junction unmatched. The germline CDR1 and CDR2 sequences are SGDLS and YYNGEE. CDR3 in amino acids: CASSTAPTGANYGYTF. The CDR3 DNA is TGTGCCAGCAGCACAGCCCCGACAGGGGCTAACTATGGCTACACCTTC.

This clonotype was recorded many times. The chain couples TRBV20-1 to TRBJ1-2; TRBD1 agrees at 7 bases. CDR1 and CDR2 from the germline V gene are DFQATT and SNEGSKA (reference sequence). V lost 7 bases to trimming and J lost 4 bases; unmatched junction nucleotides: 15. The CDR3 is made up of 15 amino acids. The CDR3 bases are TGCAGTGTCGCCGGGACAGCCTTTTTGGGCTATGGCTACACCTTC. Protein product: CSVAGTAFLGYGYTF.

The sample holds many counts of this clonotype. V is TRBV5-1 and J is TRBJ2-1, with D uncertain. Per the germline V gene, CDR1 is SGHRS and CDR2 is YFSETQ. The CDR3 is made up of 15 amino acids. V was trimmed by 2 bases and J by 0 bases, leaving 9 bases between them. The CDR3 loop reads CASSFDISSYNEQFF. CDR3 sequence (DNA): TGCGCCAGCAGCTTTGACATCAGCTCCTACAATGAGCAGTTCTTC.

Ten or more counts support this clonotype. This chain connects TRBV2 to TRBJ2-7, with a weak D call TRBD1 (5 bases). Germline V gives CDR1 SNHLY, CDR2 FYNNEI. The CDR3 sequence is 15 residues long. Between the trimmed V and J ends, which lost 7 bases and 0 bases, there was a span of 16 bases. CDR3 sequence reads: CASNRWGGSSYEQYF. The CDR3 DNA reads as TGTGCCAGCAACCGCTGGGGCGGAAGCTCCTACGAGCAGTACTTC.

This clonotype was seen a handful of times. The CDR3 DNA follows: TGTGCCAGCAGCTTCGGGACTGCCGGGGGCTATGGCTACACCTTC. Protein: CASSFGTAGGYGYTF. This chain joins TRBV11-2 and TRBJ1-2; a possible D gene is TRBD1 (5 bases). Germline V gives CDR1 SGHAT, CDR2 FQNNGV. Trimming stripped 3 bases from V and 4 bases from J, with 15 bases between. The CDR3 covers 15 residues.

This clonotype has ten or more counts. The J gene is TRBJ2-7, the V gene TRBV28; unclear D gene. The CDR3 is 12 amino acids. The germline CDR1 and CDR2 sequences are MDHEN and SYDVKM. Trimming shortened V by 2 bases and J by 4 bases, and 6 bases separated the two germline ends. CDR3 region: CASSLGQYEQYF. CDR3 DNA: TGTGCCAGCAGTTTAGGTCAGTACGAGCAGTACTTC.